This T cell receptor beta chain was obtained from a study of CD8+ T cells in alopecia areata. Turning to the study itself: Twice a day, 5 to 10 mg of oral tofacitinib was administered to treated patients.

Following RNA extraction, reverse transcription yielded cDNA that acted as the sequencing template. TCRdb's table, derived via immunoSEQ multiplex PCR, lists solely in-frame clones and lacks some. The sample holds under 200,000 clones, about two thirds seen once. This clone has only one observation. The target antigen is unknown. Broader study findings: While patients received tofacitinib, many expanded lesional clones remained present in scalp and blood.

Treatment specified: oral pan-JAK inhibitor, 5-10 mg twice daily. PBMCs, the starting material, were the source of sorted CD4+ and CD8+ T cells. Here the sequenced sample was CD4+ T cells sorted from blood, taken at week 4, from a patient treated with tofacitinib. The origin of this receptor is a human donor with alopecia areata.

This chain's CDR3 is CASSVPPSGGPNTGELFF. The CDR3 coding sequence is TGTGCCAGCAGCGTTCCCCCCTCGGGGGGGCCGAACACCGGGGAGCTGTTTTTT. This sequence joins TRBV2 and TRBJ2-2; 8 bases align to TRBD2. CDR1 and CDR2 (germline): SNHLY, FYNNEI. The length of the CDR3 is 18 residues. Trimming took 6 bases from V and 0 from J; bases not matched to a gene: 12.